Listed below are T cell receptor beta chains from one sample, sequenced in a study of Ad26.COV2.S vaccination and SARS-CoV-2 variants. Sequenced by immunoSEQ multiplex PCR; TCRdb stores in-frame clones only, minus some. The sample shows 400,000 to 450,000 clones, 75% to 95% of them seen only once. This specimen consisted of peripheral blood, obtained in a trial of Ad26.COV2.S vaccine versus placebo. The receptors derive from a person aged 18-65 years who received the Ad26.COV2.S COVID-19 vaccine or a placebo. Each CDR3 is given without its conserved first and last residue.

>TRBJ1-1|TRBV10-3
ATGRMNTEAF
>TRBJ2-5|TRBV11-2
ASSFWGEETQY
>TRBJ1-1|TRBV5-1
ASSLVSGPLNTEAF
>TRBJ2-3|TRBV29-1
SVEYGRAIDTQY
>TRBJ1-2|TRBV29-1
SVWGQGTYGYT
>TRBJ1-1|TRBV25-1
ASSEWQNTEAF
>TRBJ1-2|TRBV30
ASRDRRQGGGYT
>TRBJ2-2|TRBV27
ASSLAGGAGELF
>TRBJ1-5|TRBV28
ASSIFRSQGAHQPQH
>TRBJ1-2|TRBV15
ATSRDYDRSYGYT
>TRBJ1-1|TRBV7-3
ASSLRGGPRGLEAF
>TRBJ2-7|TRBV5-6
ASSLTDSPYEQY
>TRBJ2-4|TRBV5-1
ASSKRQGSQNIQY
>TRBJ2-3|TRBV15
ATHRGRTDTQY
>TRBJ2-3|TRBV24-1
ATSDPGTGGTDTQY
>TRBJ2-7|TRBV11-2
ASSLVAEEQY
>TRBJ1-1|TRBV5-8
ASSWTPVNGAF
>TRBJ2-1|TRBV19
ASSQSSFQQF
>TRBJ1-1|TRBV6-5
ASSYDEQSTEAF
>TRBJ2-1|TRBV27
ASSLMLSPANEQF
>TRBJ2-3|TRBV28
ASLKTGGEDTQY
>TRBJ1-1|TRBV3-1/TRBV3-2
ASSQVRKMNTEAF
>TRBJ2-1|TRBV10-1
ASGEQGLGGDEQF
>TRBJ1-4|TRBV24-1
ATSDLRTGKDEKLF